This T cell receptor beta chain was identified during a study of regulatory and conventional T cells in RAG deficiency. Study results and caveats: In Omenn syndrome, sorted "Tregs" may be peripherally activated cells. In Omenn syndrome, Treg and Tconv repertoires overlapped >75%. Shannon entropy fell and Simpson indices rose in RAG-deficient patients.

Blood CD4+ CD25-high CD127-low regulatory T cells supplied the genomic DNA template. Repertoires were generated with immunoSEQ multiplex PCR, while TCRdb's copy carries only in-frame clones and drops some. The table has tens of thousands of clones, over 80% seen once. For this clone: Its antigen is unidentified.

Germline V gene lookup returns CDR1 SGHNT and CDR2 YYREEE (reference sequence). J was trimmed by 5 bases and V by 3 bases; bases with no gene match: 3. The CDR3 length is 13 residues. This sample also belongs to another study, concerning regulatory T cells. From that study: Amplification used 52 TRBV primers and 13 TRBJ primers.

What was sequenced was Tregs sorted from blood. The rearrangement joins TRBV5-4 to TRBJ2-7; 9 nucleotides align to TRBD1. The TCR comes from a human donor in good health. The CDR3 DNA sequence: TGTGCCAGCAGCTGGGGACAGGGAAACGAGCAGTACTTC. Translation gives CASSWGQGNEQYF.